Following are 10 T cell receptor beta chains from one sample sequenced in a study of cytomegalovirus exposure and HLA in healthy donors. This PCR relied on a set of 60 Vbeta primers and 13 Jbeta primers. The repertoire was sequenced with immunoSEQ multiplex PCR; TCRdb's copy has only in-frame clones and lacks some. The sample records under 250,000 clones, about 85% being singletons. The specimen was PBMCs. The source is a human donor in good health.

Comment on this clone: Different DNA sequences within this sample yield the same CDR3. V is TRBV19 and J is TRBJ2-7; 8 bases line up with TRBD1. Germline CDR1 is LNHDA and CDR2 is SQIVND (reference sequence). CDR3 size: 13 residues. The V gene end was trimmed by 3 bases and the J gene end by 3 bases; junction bases not matched to a gene: 1. The CDR3 nucleotides read TGTGCCAGTAGTATCGACAGGGGCTACGAGCAGTACTTC. Its protein is CASSIDRGYEQYF.

Note on this clone: At one end the junction does not follow the germline gene, possibly because of a read error. This chain connects TRBV18 to TRBJ2-6; TRBD1 is a possible D gene (6 bases). CDR3 length: 16 amino acids. CDR1 is KGHSH and CDR2 is LQKENI in the germline V gene. The CDR3 region has the DNA TGTGCCGGCTCACCGAACAGGGTCACTGGGGCCAACGTCCTGACTTTC. Protein sequence: CAGSPNRVTGANVLTF.

The chain combines TRBV6-6 with TRBJ1-4; 7 nucleotides match TRBD1. V dropped 4 bases and J dropped 12; count of bases not matched to a gene: 8. The CDR3 loop spans 13 amino acids. Germline loops: CDR1 MNHNY, CDR2 SVGAGI (reference sequence). Here the CDR3 reads CASSFLETGELFF. The CDR3 DNA follows: TGTGCCAGCAGTTTCCTTGAAACAGGGGAACTGTTTTTT.

V usage is TRBV4-3 and J usage is TRBJ2-5; possibly TRBD2 for D (5 bases). The CDR3 loop spans 18 amino acids. V was clipped by 0 bases and J by 2 bases, with 19 bases between them. Germline assignment: CDR1 LGHNA and CDR2 YSLEER. For the CDR3, the DNA is TGCGCCAGCAGCCAAGATCTAAGGAGGCCAAGCTATCAAGAGACCCAGTACTTC. This encodes CASSQDLRRPSYQETQYF.

As for this clone: At the DNA level, this CDR3 is encoded by other sequences in the same sample as well. The chain has TRBV29-1 and TRBJ1-2; no firm D call. The V end lost 1 base, the J end lost 2 bases, and 11 bases lay between the germline ends. Germline-derived CDR1 and CDR2 are SQVTM and ANQGSEA. The CDR3 spans 14 residues. The CDR3 reads CSVEGRGLNYGYTF. The CDR3 bases are TGCAGCGTTGAAGGGCGGGGTTTAAACTATGGCTACACCTTC.

This rearrangement joins TRBV5-8 to TRBJ2-2; 8 bases are a match to TRBD1. CDR1 SGHTS and CDR2 YDEGEE come from the germline V gene. This CDR3 spans 16 amino acids. V was clipped by 1 base and J by 0 bases; unmatched bases: 2. The CDR3 region has the DNA TGTGCCAGCAGCTTGACGGGACAGGCGAACACCGGGGAGCTGTTTTTT. Its protein is CASSLTGQANTGELFF.

The CDR3 nucleotides are TGTGCCAGCTCACCTACAGGGGGCGATGGCTACACCTTC. Encoded protein: CASSPTGGDGYTF. J is TRBJ1-2 and V is TRBV18; 9 nucleotides match TRBD1. The CDR3 spans 13 residues. V lost 3 bases, J lost 6 bases, and 2 bases stayed unmatched. Germline lookup yields CDR1 KGHSH and CDR2 LQKENI.

The genes are TRBV7-2 and TRBJ2-3, with 12 bases lining up with TRBD2. Germline assignment: CDR1 SGHTA and CDR2 FQGNSA. Trimming took 4 bases from V and 3 from J; bases not matched to a gene: 2. The CDR3 has 15 amino acids. For the CDR3, the DNA is TGTGCCAGCAGCTATACTAGCGGGAGGACAGATACGCAGTATTTT. Amino acid sequence: CASSYTSGRTDTQYF.

This chain links TRBV28 with TRBJ2-6; TRBD1 matches 11 bases. There are 17 residues in the CDR3. With 5 bases clipped from V and 2 bases from J, the junction kept 5 bases outside the gene matches. From germline, CDR1 is MDHEN and CDR2 SYDVKM. The DNA of the CDR3 is TGTGCCAGCAGTGGCCGGGACAGGGGGACTGGGGCCAACGTCCTGACTTTC. Protein sequence: CASSGRDRGTGANVLTF.

The chain links TRBV28 to TRBJ1-1; TRBD1 is a possible D gene (5 bases). Between the trimmed V and J ends, which lost 5 bases and 4 bases, there was a span of 14 bases. The CDR3 has 14 residues. Germline V gives CDR1 MDHEN, CDR2 SYDVKM. The CDR3 loop reads CASSPAGLLTEAFF. The CDR3, as DNA: TGTGCCAGCAGTCCCGCAGGGCTTCTCACTGAAGCTTTCTTT.